The subject of this entry is one T cell receptor beta chain. Some clones are missing from TCRdb's copy, which holds only in-frame ones; the method was immunoSEQ multiplex PCR. The table includes fewer than 45,000 clones, about 80% detected once. This sample is part of a study of PD-L1 blockade in urothelial cancer. The CDR3 spans 15 residues. After removal of 5 bases from V and 11 bases from J, the junction contained 13 bases not matched to a gene. Germline V gene data show CDR1 as SGHTA and CDR2 as FQGNSA. The sequence was obtained from a man between 65 and 85 years old with urothelial cancer. This specimen was PBMCs, taken around atezolizumab (anti-PD-L1) treatment. V gene TRBV7-2 combines with J gene TRBJ2-5; TRBD2 matches at 11 bases. Here the CDR3 DNA reads TGTGCCAGCAGCCCCGACGCGACTAGCGGGGCCAGGCAGTACTTC. Its protein is CASSPDATSGARQYF.